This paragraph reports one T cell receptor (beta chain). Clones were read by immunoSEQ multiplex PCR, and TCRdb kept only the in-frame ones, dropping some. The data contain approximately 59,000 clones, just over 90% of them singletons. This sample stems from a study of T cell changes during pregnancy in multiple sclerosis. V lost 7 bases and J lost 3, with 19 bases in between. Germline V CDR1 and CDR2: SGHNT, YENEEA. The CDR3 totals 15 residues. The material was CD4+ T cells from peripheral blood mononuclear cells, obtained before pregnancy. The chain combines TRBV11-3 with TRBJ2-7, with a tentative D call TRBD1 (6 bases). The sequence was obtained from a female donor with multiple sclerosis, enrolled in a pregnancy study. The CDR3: CASTTGTNARYEQYF. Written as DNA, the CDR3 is TGTGCCAGCACAACGGGGACAAATGCCCGCTACGAGCAGTACTTC.